This T cell receptor (beta chain) was found in a study of blood T cell repertoires in COVID-19. Study-wide context: PBMCs, B-cell-depleted T cells, or T cells were the source of the cDNA or gDNA that made up the material.

Patients of the Seattle cohort, enrolled during active infection, were followed longitudinally. Original analysis: Amplified reference gene primers provided the basis for estimating nucleated cell counts. Method: immunoSEQ multiplex PCR; TCRdb's copy keeps in-frame clones and lacks some. V and J calls and clone size are as listed in that table; D and trimming were resolved from the DNA. The sample consists of hundreds of thousands of clones, 89% of them appearing once. The CDR3 runs to 15 residues. Trimming pared 1 base from V and 7 bases from J, leaving 13 bases between. Germline V gives CDR1 MGHRA, CDR2 YSYEKL.

Sequencing input: peripheral blood. The source of this sequence is a woman younger than 45 with COVID-19, enrolled during active disease. V gene TRBV4-1 combines with J gene TRBJ2-2, with TRBD2 as a possible D gene (6 bases). The CDR3, as DNA: TGCGCCAGCAGCCAAGGGTGGCGGGAAGGCGGGGAGCTGTTTTTT. Encoded protein: CASSQGWREGGELFF.